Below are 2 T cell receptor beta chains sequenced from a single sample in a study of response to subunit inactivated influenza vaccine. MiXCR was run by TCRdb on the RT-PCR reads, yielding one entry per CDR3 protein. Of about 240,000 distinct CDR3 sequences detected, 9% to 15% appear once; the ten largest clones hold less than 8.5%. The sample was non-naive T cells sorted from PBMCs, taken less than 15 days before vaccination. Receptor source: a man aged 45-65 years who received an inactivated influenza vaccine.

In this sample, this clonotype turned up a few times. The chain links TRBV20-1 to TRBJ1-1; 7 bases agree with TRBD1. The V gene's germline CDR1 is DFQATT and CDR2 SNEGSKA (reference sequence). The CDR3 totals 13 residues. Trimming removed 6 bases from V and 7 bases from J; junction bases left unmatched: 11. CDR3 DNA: TGCAGTGCCGCAAGCGGGACAGCCATTGAAGCTTTCTTT. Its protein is CSAASGTAIEAFF.

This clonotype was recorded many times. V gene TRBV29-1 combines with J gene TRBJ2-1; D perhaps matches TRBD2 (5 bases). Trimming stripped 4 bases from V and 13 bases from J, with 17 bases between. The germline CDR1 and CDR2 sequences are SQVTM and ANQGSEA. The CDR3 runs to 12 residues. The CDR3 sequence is CSVGSDYLTQFF. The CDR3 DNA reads TGCAGCGTTGGTAGCGACTACCTTACCCAGTTCTTC.